The sequence of this T cell receptor (beta chain) was determined in a study of post-analysis software for immune sequencing data. Carried by the TCR beta cDNA libraries were unique molecular identifiers. One entry per CDR3 protein results from TCRdb running MiXCR on the PCR reads. The sample holds hundreds of thousands of distinct CDR3 sequences, roughly 40% seen once. Only a few counts were recorded for this clonotype. Sequenced input: blood. The sequence came from a girl aged 5-17 years with multiple sclerosis.

The CDR3 region is CASSLNRDTDTQYF. CDR3 sequence (DNA): TGCGCCAGCAGCTTGAACCGAGACACAGATACGCAGTATTTT. The J gene is TRBJ2-3, the V gene TRBV5-1, with no clear D. Germline assignment: CDR1 SGHRS and CDR2 YFSETQ. Deletions cut 1 base from V and 2 bases from J, with 8 bases between. The CDR3 has 14 amino acids.